The entry below describes one T cell receptor (beta chain). The data are from a study of cytomegalovirus exposure and HLA in healthy donors. The CDR3 sequence is 13 residues long. Germline loops: CDR1 SQVTM, CDR2 ANQGSEA. V was shortened by 1 base and J by 2 bases, with 9 bases between the two germline ends. The PCR used 60 Vbeta and 13 Jbeta primers. The protocol was immunoSEQ multiplex PCR, while the TCRdb copy is restricted to in-frame clones and leaves out a portion. This repertoire shows 110,000 to 150,000 clones, roughly 62% found once; its top ten account for 4% to 5.5%. This sequence was found in a man between 60 and 75 years old in good health and CMV-seronegative. Sequenced sample: PBMCs. The chain has TRBV29-1 and TRBJ2-7; D not certain. The CDR3 sequence: CSVEVENPYEQYF. CDR3 DNA sequence: TGCAGCGTTGAAGTCGAGAACCCCTACGAGCAGTACTTC.